Listed below are T cell receptor beta chains from one sample, sequenced in a study of T cell responses to AZD1222 COVID-19 vaccine. Generated by immunoSEQ multiplex PCR, the TCRdb table keeps only in-frame clones and is missing some. The sample includes 150,000 to 200,000 clones, around 90% of them seen just once. This specimen consisted of peripheral blood, obtained 28 days after the second AZD1222 dose. The origin of the receptors is an adult who received the AZD1222 COVID-19 vaccine. Both conserved end residues are part of each CDR3. The order of the fields is CDR3 protein, CDR3 DNA, D gene, J gene, V gene, clone size. D genes are given only for firm matches. Clone size is shown for a subset of rows, as once, few, many or a class of expanded clone.

CDR3aa: CASSPPDREDALEQYF
CDR3nt: TGTGCCAGCAGCCCACCCGACAGGGAAGACGCTCTCGAGCAGTACTTC
d_gene: TRBD1
j_gene: TRBJ2-7
v_gene: TRBV7-8
abundance: -

CDR3aa: CASSTGARTEAFF
CDR3nt: TGTGCCAGTTCGACAGGGGCTAGGACTGAAGCTTTCTTT
d_gene: TRBD1
j_gene: TRBJ1-1
v_gene: TRBV3-1/TRBV3-2
abundance: once

CDR3aa: CASSIPRTQNQPQHF
CDR3nt: TGTGCCAGTAGTATACCCCGGACACAGAATCAGCCCCAGCATTTT
d_gene: -
j_gene: TRBJ1-5
v_gene: TRBV19
abundance: -

CDR3aa: CASSHLDQPQHF
CDR3nt: TGTGCCAGCTCTCACCTGGATCAGCCCCAGCATTTT
d_gene: -
j_gene: TRBJ1-5
v_gene: TRBV18
abundance: -

CDR3aa: CASSTPDRSEQYF
CDR3nt: TGCGCCAGCTCGACCCCGGACAGAAGCGAGCAGTACTTC
d_gene: -
j_gene: TRBJ2-7
v_gene: TRBV5-1
abundance: -

CDR3aa: CASSLARGGTNTEAFF
CDR3nt: TGTGCCAGCAGCTTAGCTCGAGGAGGGACAAACACTGAAGCTTTCTTT
d_gene: -
j_gene: TRBJ1-1
v_gene: TRBV7-9
abundance: -

CDR3aa: CASKLYRGGFSGNTIYF
CDR3nt: TGTGCCAGCAAATTGTACAGGGGCGGATTCTCTGGAAACACCATATATTTT
d_gene: TRBD1
j_gene: TRBJ1-3
v_gene: TRBV6-4
abundance: -

CDR3aa: CASSLETGINSPLHF
CDR3nt: TGTGCCAGCAGTTTGGAGACAGGGATTAATTCACCCCTCCACTTT
d_gene: TRBD1
j_gene: TRBJ1-6
v_gene: TRBV27
abundance: -

CDR3aa: CASSTLLPENYGYTF
CDR3nt: TGTGCCAGCAGCACCCTTCTCCCGGAGAACTATGGCTACACCTTC
d_gene: -
j_gene: TRBJ1-2
v_gene: TRBV11-2
abundance: -

CDR3aa: CATSREAGTGDLQPQHF
CDR3nt: TGTGCCACCAGCAGAGAAGCCGGGACAGGGGATCTTCAGCCCCAGCATTTT
d_gene: TRBD1
j_gene: TRBJ1-5
v_gene: TRBV15
abundance: -

CDR3aa: CASSAQTGRSYNEQFF
CDR3nt: TGTGCCAGCAGTGCACAAACAGGAAGATCCTACAATGAGCAGTTCTTC
d_gene: -
j_gene: TRBJ2-1
v_gene: TRBV6-1
abundance: once

CDR3aa: CASSYGTANYGYTF
CDR3nt: TGTGCCAGCAGCTACGGGACAGCCAACTATGGCTACACCTTC
d_gene: TRBD1
j_gene: TRBJ1-2
v_gene: TRBV28
abundance: -